This T cell receptor (beta chain) is drawn from a study of T cell repertoires in cytomegalovirus infection. In the study overall: Signatures in public TCR beta sequences pointed to both CMV infection and matching HLA type. Study results and caveats: Cumulative public TCR beta family frequency identified carriers of CMV plus the relevant HLA. Clonotypes of TCR beta that were HLA-C-restricted and CMV-specific dominated the ex vivo response.

V lost 5 bases to trimming and J lost 3 bases, with 31 bases between them. The CDR3 spans 20 residues. Per germline, CDR1 MNHNS and CDR2 SASEGT. TCRdb passed the reads through MiXCR, listing each CDR3 protein once. The sample consists of some 800,000 distinct CDR3 sequences, about 28% of them appearing once. This clonotype was seen more than once but under ten times. Its matching antigen is unknown. This TCR derives from a human donor in good health (CMV status not recorded). Some clones in this sample may be carry-over from other donors' samples. The rearrangement joins TRBV6-1 to TRBJ1-2; possible D gene TRBD1, 6 bases. The specimen comprised cultured CD8+ T cells from PBMCs, sampled from culture after CMV antigen stimulation. This chain's CDR3 is CASSPRERTVPTKPHYGYTF. CDR3 DNA sequence: TGTGCCAGCAGTCCCCGCGAGAGGACAGTCCCGACCAAACCACACTATGGCTACACCTTC.